The next 31 T cell receptor beta chains were all read from a single sample in a study of OX40 agonist ivuxolimab in advanced cancers. Using immunoSEQ multiplex PCR, the repertoire was profiled, and TCRdb retains in-frame clones only, with some absent. Of 57,000 or so clones in the sample, roughly 89% were seen once. The source was CD4+ or CD8+ T cells sorted from blood, collected in a trial of the OX40 agonist ivuxolimab. The receptors derive from an adult with an advanced solid tumor such as melanoma, head and neck, liver or kidney cancer.

This clone came up a few times. The genes are TRBV7-2 and TRBJ2-1; 7 nucleotides agree with TRBD2. After removal of 3 bases from V and 4 bases from J, the junction contained 6 bases not matched to a gene. This CDR3 region has 15 residues. Per the germline V gene, CDR1 is SGHTA and CDR2 is FQGNSA. This CDR3 reads CASSFGGSPYNEQFF. The CDR3 DNA sequence: TGTGCCAGCAGCTTTGGCGGGAGCCCATACAATGAGCAGTTCTTC.

This chain joins TRBV7-9 and TRBJ1-4; tentative D call: TRBD1 (5 bases). This CDR3 spans 15 amino acids. Germline CDR1 is SEHNR and CDR2 is FQNEAQ (reference sequence). V was pared by 5 bases and J by 5 bases, with 15 bases between. The CDR3 region has the DNA TGTGCCAGCAGCCGCATCAGGGATGCGAATGAAAAACTGTTTTTT. It translates to CASSRIRDANEKLFF.

This chain joins TRBV5-1 and TRBJ1-1, with a weak D call TRBD1 (5 bases). The CDR3 spans 14 residues. Germline V gives CDR1 SGHRS, CDR2 YFSETQ. V lost 7 bases, J lost 4 bases, and 17 bases lay in between. The CDR3 is CASGVTTGVTEAFF. DNA for the CDR3: TGCGCCAGCGGGGTCACCACAGGAGTCACTGAAGCTTTCTTT.

The chain joins TRBV29-1 to TRBJ1-2; D gene uncertain. Looked up from germline, CDR1 is SQVTM and CDR2 is ANQGSEA. The CDR3 runs to 12 residues. V was pared by 4 bases and J by 2 bases, with 8 bases between. The CDR3, as DNA: TGCAGCGTTGGGAGCAGAAACTATGGCTACACCTTC. Translating it yields CSVGSRNYGYTF.

On this clone: The same CDR3 arises from other DNA sequences in this sample as well. V and J are TRBV30 and TRBJ1-1, with D possibly being TRBD1 (5 bases). CDR3 length equals 13 residues. Germline lookup yields CDR1 GTSNPN and CDR2 SVGIG (reference sequence). Trimming took off 1 base at V and 1 base at J, with 7 bases between the two ends. The CDR3 spells CAWSGQPNTEAFF. The CDR3 DNA reads TGTGCCTGGAGTGGACAGCCGAACACTGAAGCTTTCTTT.

The V and J genes are TRBV7-9 and TRBJ1-3; D gene uncertain. This CDR3 has 15 amino acids. With 4 bases removed from V and 0 bases from J, the gap between germline ends came to 10 bases. Per the germline V gene, CDR1 is SEHNR and CDR2 is FQNEAQ (reference sequence). The CDR3 sequence is CASSSYLSSGNTIYF. In DNA, the CDR3 is TGTGCCAGCAGCTCTTACCTGAGCTCTGGAAACACCATATATTTT.

J is TRBJ2-2 and V is TRBV11-2; TRBD2 aligns across 7 bases. CDR3 size: 14 residues. J was trimmed by 5 bases and V by 1 base; bases with no gene match: 1. Germline V gene data show CDR1 as SGHAT and CDR2 as FQNNGV. Written as DNA, the CDR3 is TGTGCCAGCAGCTTAGGTAGCGGGACCGGGGAGCTGTTTTTT. Translation: CASSLGSGTGELFF. The entire variable domain, with the rest obtained from reference TRBV11-2 and TRBJ2-2, is as follows: EAGVAQSPRYKIIEKRQSVAFWCNPISGHATLYWYQQILGQGPKLLIQFQNNGVVDDSQLPKDRFSAERLKGVDSTLKIQPAKLEDSAVYLCASSLGSGTGELFFGEGSRLTVL.

The chain uses TRBV9 and TRBJ2-1; D is unresolved. This CDR3 has 15 residues. Between the trimmed V and J ends, which lost 0 bases and 0 bases, there was a span of 7 bases. Per germline, CDR1 SGDLS and CDR2 YYNGEE. The CDR3 here is CASSVDTGSYNEQFF. CDR3 DNA sequence: TGTGCCAGCAGCGTAGATACCGGCTCCTACAATGAGCAGTTCTTC.

The chain links TRBV7-2 to TRBJ1-2; a weak D match, TRBD1 (5 bases). The CDR3 is made up of 13 amino acids. V was clipped by 6 bases and J by 4 bases, with 12 bases between them. In germline, CDR1 is SGHTA, CDR2 FQGNSA. The CDR3 sequence is CASSTQAPYGYTF. CDR3 in DNA: TGTGCCAGCAGTACACAGGCCCCCTATGGCTACACCTTC.

V is TRBV6-5 and J is TRBJ2-3; D is unclear. V gave up 4 bases and J gave up 2 bases, with 10 bases separating them. Germline V CDR1 and CDR2: MNHEY, SVGAGI. The CDR3 length is 14 residues. The DNA of the CDR3 is TGTGCCAGCAGTTCGAACGCCTTCACAGATACGCAGTATTTT. Encoded protein: CASSSNAFTDTQYF.

This chain uses TRBV6-1 with TRBJ2-3; D remains unclear. CDR1 and CDR2 from the germline V gene are MNHNS and SASEGT. This CDR3 has 11 residues. The V end was cut by 6 bases, the J end by 5 bases, with 6 bases between. CDR3 in DNA: TGTGCCAGCAGCGTTGGAGATACGCAGTATTTT. It yields the protein CASSVGDTQYF.

The chain links TRBV7-2 to TRBJ1-2, with TRBD1 identical over 9 bases. V was pared by 3 bases and J by 5 bases, with 4 bases of the junction left unmatched. Germline V gene sequence: CDR1 SGHTA, CDR2 FQGNSA. CDR3 length: 14 amino acids. CDR3 in amino acids: CASSLDRGRYGYTF. The DNA for the CDR3 is TGTGCCAGCAGCTTGGACAGGGGAAGGTATGGCTACACCTTC.

The rearrangement links TRBV19 to TRBJ1-2; 9 nucleotides align to TRBD1. The CDR3 runs 16 residues. Germline V gives CDR1 LNHDA, CDR2 SQIVND (reference sequence). Germline trimming cut 5 bases from V and 3 bases from J; bases unmatched to any gene: 10. The CDR3 sequence: CASSLRTGGADYGYTF. For the CDR3, the DNA is TGTGCCAGTAGTCTTCGAACAGGGGGCGCCGACTATGGCTACACCTTC.

In DNA, the CDR3 is TGTGCTAGTGCCCCAGGGGGCTGGGATACGCAGTATTTT. Protein: CASAPGGWDTQYF. This chain links TRBV12-5 with TRBJ2-3, with 8 bases fitting TRBD1. J lost 6 bases, V lost 7 bases, and 6 bases had no gene match. The CDR3 length is 13 residues. Germline CDR1 LGHNT, CDR2 FRNRAP.

The J gene is TRBJ2-2, the V gene TRBV5-5; 8 bases line up with TRBD1. The ends lost 0 bases at V and 4 bases at J; junction bases unmatched: 14. This CDR3 comprises 19 residues. Germline V lookup: CDR1 SGHKS, CDR2 YYEKEE (reference sequence). CDR3 protein: CASSLDVVPTGGGTGELFF. Written as DNA, the CDR3 is TGTGCCAGCAGCTTGGATGTAGTACCTACAGGGGGAGGCACCGGGGAGCTGTTTTTT. Using reference TRBV5-5 and TRBJ2-2 for the parts outside the CDR3, the full variable domain is DAGVTQSPTHLIKTRGQQVTLRCSPISGHKSVSWYQQVLGQGPQFIFQYYEKEERGRGNFPDRFSARQFPNYSSELNVNALLLGDSALYLCASSLDVVPTGGGTGELFFGEGSRLTVL.

The V and J genes are TRBV4-1 and TRBJ2-7; the match to TRBD2 covers 8 bases. From germline, CDR1 is MGHRA and CDR2 YSYEKL. V lost 10 bases to trimming and J lost 0 bases; unmatched junction nucleotides: 11. There are 15 residues in the CDR3. The CDR3 protein is CATKQEGLDSYEQYF. The CDR3 DNA follows: TGCGCCACCAAACAAGAGGGACTAGACTCCTACGAGCAGTACTTC.

A single count supports this clone. The chain links TRBV27 to TRBJ2-1, with D possibly TRBD2 on 5 matching bases. The CDR3 runs to 14 residues. V lost 8 bases and J lost 2, with 13 bases in between. Germline CDR1 MNHEY, CDR2 SMNVEV (reference sequence). CDR3: CASLKLVPYNEQFF. The CDR3 nucleotides read TGTGCCAGCCTTAAACTAGTTCCCTACAATGAGCAGTTCTTC.

This chain connects TRBV28 to TRBJ1-6; tentatively, D is TRBD1 (5 bases). With 9 bases removed from V and 8 bases from J, the gap between germline ends came to 8 bases. CDR3 size: 11 residues. The germline CDR1 and CDR2 sequences are MDHEN and SYDVKM. CDR3 loop: CASKQDSPLHF. DNA of the CDR3: TGTGCCAGTAAACAGGATTCACCCCTCCACTTT.

This clone showed up just once. V is TRBV19 and J is TRBJ2-3; TRBD2 aligns across 9 bases. The germline CDR1 and CDR2 sequences are LNHDA and SQIVND (reference sequence). The CDR3 covers 16 residues. V lost 3 bases, J lost 4 bases, and 8 bases stayed unmatched. The CDR3 here is CASSMTMTSGSDTQYF. CDR3 bases: TGTGCCAGTAGTATGACCATGACTAGCGGATCAGATACGCAGTATTTT. Full variable domain (outside the CDR3, taken from reference TRBV19 and TRBJ2-3): DGGITQSPKYLFRKEGQNVTLSCEQNLNHDAMYWYRQDPGQGLRLIYYSQIVNDFQKGDIAEGYSVSREKKESFPLTVTSAQKNPTAFYLCASSMTMTSGSDTQYFGPGTRLTVL.

The chain uses TRBV19 and TRBJ2-5; a possible D gene is TRBD1 (6 bases). CDR1 and CDR2 (germline): LNHDA, SQIVND (reference sequence). Deletions cut 4 bases from V and 4 bases from J, with 13 bases between. The CDR3 sequence is 14 residues long. CDR3 nucleotides: TGTGCCAGTAGTAAACAGGGTTATCGAGAGACCCAGTACTTC. Its translation: CASSKQGYRETQYF. Full variable domain (rest looked up from reference TRBV19 and TRBJ2-5): DGGITQSPKYLFRKEGQNVTLSCEQNLNHDAMYWYRQDPGQGLRLIYYSQIVNDFQKGDIAEGYSVSREKKESFPLTVTSAQKNPTAFYLCASSKQGYRETQYFGPGTRLLVL.

The chain carries TRBV28 and TRBJ2-5; 8 bases line up with TRBD2. This CDR3 is built from 15 residues. The germline gives CDR1 MDHEN, CDR2 SYDVKM. Trimming at V came to 7 bases and at J to 5 bases, leaving 12 bases not matched to a gene. CDR3 nucleotides: TGTGCCAGCAACGCCGGGACTAGATCGGGGGAGACCCAGTACTTC. Encoded protein: CASNAGTRSGETQYF.

This clone was detected only once. V is TRBV11-2 and J is TRBJ2-6; D may be TRBD1 (6 bases). This CDR3 comprises 18 residues. Germline values: CDR1 SGHAT, CDR2 FQNNGV. V was trimmed by 1 base and J by 0 bases, leaving 13 bases between them. CDR3 sequence reads: CASSLGAPQGSGANVLTF. The CDR3 DNA reads TGTGCCAGCAGCTTAGGGGCCCCACAGGGCTCTGGGGCCAACGTCCTGACTTTC.

The chain joins TRBV12-5 to TRBJ2-5; TRBD2 agrees at 8 bases. The length of the CDR3 is 16 residues. The ends lost 2 bases at V and 5 bases at J; junction bases unmatched: 10. In germline, CDR1 is LGHNT, CDR2 FRNRAP. The DNA of the CDR3 is TGTGCTAGTGGTTTGATAACTAGCGGAGGGTGGGAGACCCAGTACTTC. Amino acid sequence: CASGLITSGGWETQYF.

The chain recombines TRBV19 with TRBJ1-5; 7 positions agree with TRBD1. The CDR3 consists of 17 residues. Trimming cost V 3 bases and J 4 bases; bases outside gene matches: 12. Germline CDR1 and CDR2: LNHDA and SQIVND (reference sequence). The DNA for the CDR3 is TGTGCCAGTAGTATCCTGGCCCCGGGACAGCCTAATCAGCCCCAGCATTTT. It is translated as CASSILAPGQPNQPQHF.

V and J are TRBV7-2 and TRBJ2-4; weak D call: TRBD2 (5 bases). The germline V gene encodes CDR1 SGHTA and CDR2 FQGNSA. Between the trimmed V and J ends, which lost 5 bases and 4 bases, there was a span of 12 bases. This CDR3 has 14 residues. CDR3 in DNA: TGTGCCAGCAGCCCCGGCAGCGGAAAAAACATTCAGTACTTC. This codes for CASSPGSGKNIQYF.

V is TRBV5-4 and J is TRBJ2-7, with 10 nucleotides matching TRBD2. Trimming took 1 base from V and 4 from J; bases not matched to a gene: 5. The CDR3 is made up of 15 amino acids. Germline V lookup: CDR1 SGHNT, CDR2 YYREEE (reference sequence). The CDR3 bases are TGTGCCAGCAGCTTGTGGTCTAGCGGGAGTTACGAGCAGTACTTC. It codes for CASSLWSSGSYEQYF.

This chain links TRBV7-2 with TRBJ1-1; maybe TRBD1 (5 bases). Germline-derived CDR1 and CDR2 are SGHTA and FQGNSA. The CDR3 covers 13 residues. V was clipped by 2 bases and J by 7 bases, with 11 bases between them. The CDR3 loop reads CASSLTGVDEAFF. In DNA form, the CDR3 reads TGTGCCAGCAGCTTAACGGGGGTCGATGAAGCTTTCTTT. Full variable domain (remainder filled in from reference TRBV7-2 and TRBJ1-1): GAGVSQSPSNKVTEKGKDVELRCDPISGHTALYWYRQSLGQGLEFLIYFQGNSAPDKSGLPSDRFSAERTGGSVSTLTIQRTQQEDSAVYLCASSLTGVDEAFFGQGTRLTVV.

This chain uses TRBV5-1 with TRBJ2-5; D is unresolved. The CDR3 runs to 11 residues. CDR1 and CDR2 from the germline V gene are SGHRS and YFSETQ. V was cut by 4 bases and J by 0 bases, with 1 base left in between. CDR3 residues: CASSDQETQYF. The CDR3, as DNA: TGCGCCAGCAGCGACCAAGAGACCCAGTACTTC.

This chain uses TRBV5-1 with TRBJ2-7; D not certain. Trimming took 0 bases from V and 7 from J, leaving 11 bases between them. The CDR3 has 13 amino acids. CDR1 SGHRS and CDR2 YFSETQ come from the germline V gene. The CDR3 reads CASSLEFHGEQYF. The DNA for the CDR3 is TGCGCCAGCAGCTTGGAATTTCATGGGGAGCAGTACTTC.

The chain couples TRBV7-2 to TRBJ2-1; TRBD2 is a possible D gene (5 bases). V was trimmed by 2 bases and J by 2 bases, leaving 10 bases between them. The V gene's germline CDR1 is SGHTA and CDR2 FQGNSA. The CDR3 loop spans 15 amino acids. CDR3 coding DNA: TGTGCCAGCAGCTTAAGGCGGGTTACCTACAATGAGCAGTTCTTC. Translation gives CASSLRRVTYNEQFF.

The rearrangement uses TRBV6-6 and TRBJ1-1; tentative D call: TRBD1 (5 bases). The CDR3 runs 16 residues. The germline V gene encodes CDR1 MNHNY and CDR2 SVGAGI (reference sequence). Trimming removed 6 bases from V and 1 base from J, with 18 bases in between. The CDR3 region has the DNA TGTGCCAGCAGCCGGGGCAGCAGTGGTTGGAACACTGAAGCTTTCTTT. It is translated as CASSRGSSGWNTEAFF.